Each of the 8 T cell receptor beta chains below was sequenced from the same sample in a study of T cell changes during pregnancy in multiple sclerosis. Profiled with immunoSEQ multiplex PCR; TCRdb holds only in-frame clones, not every one. Among around 96,000 clones listed, 94% were seen once. The sample here was peripheral blood, taken after pregnancy. The receptors originated from a female donor in good health, enrolled as a control in a pregnancy study.

The V call is TRBV25-1, the J call TRBJ2-3; 11 positions agree with TRBD2. J lost 2 bases, V lost 5 bases, and 6 bases had no gene match. The germline V gene has CDR1 MGHDK and CDR2 SYGVNS. The CDR3 sequence is 16 residues long. CDR3 region: CASSKGLAANTDTQYF. CDR3 DNA sequence: TGTGCCAGCAGTAAGGGACTAGCGGCTAACACAGATACGCAGTATTTT.

The chain recombines TRBV2 with TRBJ2-1, with a possible D match to TRBD1 (7 bases). Germline lookup yields CDR1 SNHLY and CDR2 FYNNEI. Trimming cost V 6 bases and J 5 bases, with 17 bases left between them. The CDR3 spans 15 residues. The CDR3, as DNA: TGTGCCAGCAGCAACGGAGGGGGCGCCCACAATGAGCAGTTCTTC. The encoded protein is CASSNGGGAHNEQFF.

This rearrangement joins TRBV5-1 to TRBJ2-7, with D possibly being TRBD1 (6 bases). The ends were cut back, 0 bases at V and 2 bases at J, with 9 bases in the middle. Germline CDR1 is SGHRS and CDR2 is YFSETQ. The CDR3 has 14 residues. DNA for the CDR3: TGCGCCAGCAGCTTGGAGGCAGGGGCCTACGAGCAGTACTTC. Protein: CASSLEAGAYEQYF. The full variable domain, in which reference TRBV5-1 and TRBJ2-7 provide the parts outside the CDR3, is KAGVTQTPRYLIKTRGQQVTLSCSPISGHRSVSWYQQTPGQGLQFLFEYFSETQRNKGNFPGRFSGRQFSNSRSEMNVSTLELGDSALYLCASSLEAGAYEQYFGPGTRLTVT.

The V gene is TRBV7-9, the J gene TRBJ2-3, with 7 bases matching TRBD2. V gave up 2 bases and J gave up 0 bases; unmatched junction bases: 5. The germline V gene encodes CDR1 SEHNR and CDR2 FQNEAQ (reference sequence). CDR3 length: 16 residues. Written as DNA, the CDR3 is TGTGCCAGCAGCTTATCGGCCGGGAGGAGCACAGATACGCAGTATTTT. Amino acid sequence: CASSLSAGRSTDTQYF.

The rearrangement uses TRBV2 and TRBJ2-5; TRBD1 might be the D (5 bases). With the DNA end fitting TRBJ2-7 better, the J assignment may be wrong. The CDR3 has 13 amino acids. CDR1 SNHLY and CDR2 FYNNEI come from the germline V gene. CDR3 nucleotide sequence: TGTGCCAGCAGCGGCAGGGTTCCAGCCGAGCAGTACTTC. Its protein product is CASSGRVPAEQYF.

The V and J genes are TRBV5-4 and TRBJ2-5; D is undetermined. CDR1 and CDR2 from the germline V gene are SGHNT and YYREEE (reference sequence). The V and J ends lost 4 bases and 5 bases respectively, with 18 bases between them. This CDR3 region has 15 residues. CDR3 protein: CASSDSRSERETQYF. Here the CDR3 DNA reads TGTGCCAGCAGCGACTCCCGGTCAGAGAGGGAGACCCAGTACTTC.

The rearrangement uses TRBV30 and TRBJ1-1; no clear D. V lost 5 bases to trimming and J lost 0 bases, with 10 bases between them. CDR1 and CDR2 (germline): GTSNPN, SVGIG (reference sequence). This CDR3 has 13 amino acids. CDR3 sequence reads: CAWERAMNTEAFF. The CDR3 DNA reads as TGTGCCTGGGAGAGGGCCATGAACACTGAAGCTTTCTTT.

V is TRBV4-2 and J is TRBJ2-7, with 7 bases fitting TRBD2. CDR1 and CDR2 from the germline V gene are LGHNA and YNFKEQ. Trimming cost V 3 bases and J 1 base; bases outside gene matches: 6. This CDR3 is built from 15 residues. CDR3: CASSHKGLGSYEQYF. The DNA for the CDR3 is TGTGCCAGCAGCCATAAAGGACTAGGTTCCTACGAGCAGTACTTC.